This T cell receptor (beta chain) was recorded in a study of technical replicates of blood from four donors. Germline V CDR1 and CDR2: LNHDA, SQIVND (reference sequence). V lost 5 bases and J 3 bases, leaving 11 bases between the germline ends. The CDR3 contains 15 residues. Assay used: immunoSEQ multiplex PCR; TCRdb lists only in-frame clones, some missing. Found here are 95,000 to 100,000 clones, approximately 96% of them singletons; the top ten hold approximately 0.22%. The TCR was taken from a human donor in good health. The sample consisted of T cells isolated from PBMCs. The genes are TRBV19 and TRBJ2-6; tentative D call: TRBD2 (5 bases). In DNA, the CDR3 is TGTGCCAGTAGTTCGGGGTTCAGTGGGGCCAACGTCCTGACTTTC. Residues: CASSSGFSGANVLTF.